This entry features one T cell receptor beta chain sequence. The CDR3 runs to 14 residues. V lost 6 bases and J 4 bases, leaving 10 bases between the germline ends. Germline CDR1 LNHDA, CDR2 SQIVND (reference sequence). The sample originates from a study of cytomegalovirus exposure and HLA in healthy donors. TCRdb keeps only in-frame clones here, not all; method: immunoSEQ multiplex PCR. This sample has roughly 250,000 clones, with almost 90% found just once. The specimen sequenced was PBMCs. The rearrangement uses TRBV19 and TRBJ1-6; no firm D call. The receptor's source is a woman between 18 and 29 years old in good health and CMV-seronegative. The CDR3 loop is CASSPGSYNSPLHF. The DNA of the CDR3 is TGTGCCAGTAGCCCGGGAAGTTATAATTCACCCCTCCACTTT.